This is a list of T cell receptor beta chains from one sample in a study of T cell responses to AZD1222 COVID-19 vaccine. Clones were read by immunoSEQ multiplex PCR, and TCRdb kept only the in-frame ones, dropping some. The table has about 170,000 clones, 70% to 90% seen once; the top ten hold 0.85% to 1.1%. The sample here was peripheral blood, taken 28 days after the second AZD1222 dose. These receptors were taken from an adult who received the AZD1222 COVID-19 vaccine. Each CDR3 is given with its conserved first and last residue. D genes are given only for firm matches.

V	J	D	CDR3	DNA
TRBV7-8	TRBJ2-2	-	CASIKGGGRSGELFF	TGTGCCAGCATCAAGGGGGGCGGCCGTAGCGGGGAGCTGTTTTTT
TRBV5-1	TRBJ2-7	-	CASSGGDIDYEQYF	TGCGCCAGCAGCGGAGGCGACATCGACTACGAGCAGTACTTC
TRBV2	TRBJ2-2	-	CASSSPGTPNTGELFF	TGTGCCAGCAGTTCCCCTGGGACACCTAACACCGGGGAGCTGTTTTTT
TRBV9	TRBJ1-3	TRBD1	CASSFQGARGNTIYF	TGTGCCAGCAGCTTCCAGGGGGCGCGTGGAAACACCATATATTTT
TRBV11-2	TRBJ2-5	-	CASSLIGAQETQYF	TGTGCCAGCAGCTTGATAGGGGCACAAGAGACCCAGTACTTC
TRBV2	TRBJ1-2	-	CALPGGRYGYTF	TGTGCCTTGCCGGGGGGGAGGTATGGCTACACCTTC
TRBV5-1	TRBJ2-7	TRBD1	CASSSESGQLDEQYF	TGCGCCAGCAGCTCTGAATCGGGACAGCTGGACGAGCAGTACTTC
TRBV15	TRBJ1-5	-	CATSRGTVPSAQHF	TGTGCCACCAGCAGAGGGACAGTACCTTCAGCCCAGCATTTT
TRBV12-5	TRBJ2-7	-	CASALTGQAYSYEQYF	TGTGCTAGTGCTCTAACGGGCCAGGCATACTCCTACGAGCAGTACTTC
TRBV5-1	TRBJ2-1	-	CASQSAVGASYNEQFF	TGCGCCAGCCAATCCGCGGTGGGGGCGTCCTACAATGAGCAGTTCTTC
TRBV9	TRBJ1-2	-	CASSVGAGANYGYTF	TGTGCCAGCAGCGTAGGTGCAGGAGCTAACTATGGCTACACCTTC
TRBV4-1	TRBJ1-5	TRBD1	CASSQGPRDSLNQPQHF	TGCGCCAGCAGCCAAGGTCCCCGGGACAGCCTTAATCAGCCCCAGCATTTT
TRBV30	TRBJ2-7	-	CAWSVGSYYEQYF	TGTGCCTGGAGTGTGGGCAGTTACTACGAGCAGTACTTC
TRBV2	TRBJ2-3	TRBD2	CASSDRLAGNTDTQYF	TGTGCCAGCAGTGACCGACTAGCGGGGAACACAGATACGCAGTATTTT
TRBV5-1	TRBJ2-7	TRBD1	CASSTDRDEQYF	TGCGCCAGCAGCACGGACAGGGACGAGCAGTACTTC
TRBV30	TRBJ2-3	-	CAWSVGQGGKTDTQYF	TGTGCCTGGAGTGTAGGGCAGGGGGGGAAGACAGATACGCAGTATTTT
TRBV7-9	TRBJ1-4	-	CASSLRQGLNEKLFF	TGTGCCAGCAGCTTGAGGCAGGGACTTAATGAAAAACTGTTTTTT
TRBV18	TRBJ1-6	-	CASSPPGSSYNSPLHF	TGTGCCAGCTCACCACCTGGGAGCTCCTATAATTCACCCCTCCACTTT
TRBV11-2	TRBJ2-7	TRBD1	CASSQPFRTGSSYEQYF	TGTGCCAGCAGCCAGCCCTTCCGGACAGGGAGCTCCTACGAGCAGTACTTC
TRBV6-5	TRBJ1-5	-	CASRTGTLPNQPQHF	TGTGCCAGCAGAACCGGGACACTTCCGAATCAGCCCCAGCATTTT
TRBV18	TRBJ1-1	-	CASSLQGEDTEAFF	TGTGCCAGCTCATTACAGGGTGAGGACACTGAAGCTTTCTTT
TRBV6-2/TRBV6-3	TRBJ1-1	-	CASSYTGNTEAFF	TGTGCCAGCAGTTACACAGGTAACACTGAAGCTTTCTTT
TRBV5-6	TRBJ2-2	-	CASRPDGGTYTGELFF	TGTGCCAGCAGACCCGATGGGGGGACCTACACCGGGGAGCTGTTTTTT